This T cell receptor beta chain was sequenced for a study of T cells in Graves' hyperthyroidism and ophthalmopathy. V dropped 8 bases and J dropped 7; count of bases not matched to a gene: 9. CDR1 is SGHAT and CDR2 is FQNNGV in the germline V gene. The length of the CDR3 is 14 residues. This clonotype came up many times. Antigen: not known. The sample of blood was obtained at first hyperthyroidism diagnosis (before any ophthalmopathy symptoms). PBMCs were collected from an approximately 9.2 ml volume of fresh peripheral blood. It was RNA transcripts that yielded the amplified TCR beta CDR3 regions. HTBI primers were used for first-round RT-PCR of the TCR CDR3. Via MiXCR, TCRdb re-called the multiplex PCR reads, giving one row per CDR3 protein. The sample lists 250,000 to 300,000 distinct CDR3 sequences, roughly 14% occurring once. Study results and limitations: Classification by a 13 V-J model distinguished ophthalmopathy from stable hyperthyroidism.

The sequencing sample was made of blood. The V gene is TRBV11-2, the J gene TRBJ2-3; 10 bases are shared with TRBD1. This clonotype was sampled from a woman aged 25-40 years with Graves' hyperthyroidism that later progressed to Graves' ophthalmopathy. The CDR3 coding sequence is TGTGCCAGCCTCCCCGGACAGGGGGTTAATACGCAGTATTTT. Translated, it gives CASLPGQGVNTQYF.